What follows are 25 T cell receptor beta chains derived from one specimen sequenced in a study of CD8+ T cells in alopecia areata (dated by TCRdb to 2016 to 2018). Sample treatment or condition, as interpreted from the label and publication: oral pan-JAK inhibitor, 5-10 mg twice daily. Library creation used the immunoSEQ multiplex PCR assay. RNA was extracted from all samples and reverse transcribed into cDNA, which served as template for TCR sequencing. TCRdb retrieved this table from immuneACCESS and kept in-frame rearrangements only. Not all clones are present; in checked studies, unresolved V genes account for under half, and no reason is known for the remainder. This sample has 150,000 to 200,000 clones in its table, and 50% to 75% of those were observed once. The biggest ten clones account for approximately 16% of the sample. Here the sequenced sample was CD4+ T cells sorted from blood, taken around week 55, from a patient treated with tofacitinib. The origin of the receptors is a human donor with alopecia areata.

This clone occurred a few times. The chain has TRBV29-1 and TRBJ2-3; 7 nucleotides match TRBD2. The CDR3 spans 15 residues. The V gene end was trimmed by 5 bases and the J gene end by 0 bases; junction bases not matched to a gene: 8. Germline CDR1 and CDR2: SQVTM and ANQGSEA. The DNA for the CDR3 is TGCAGCGTTCACTCGGGGCGGGGGAGCACAGATACGCAGTATTTT. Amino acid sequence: CSVHSGRGSTDTQYF.

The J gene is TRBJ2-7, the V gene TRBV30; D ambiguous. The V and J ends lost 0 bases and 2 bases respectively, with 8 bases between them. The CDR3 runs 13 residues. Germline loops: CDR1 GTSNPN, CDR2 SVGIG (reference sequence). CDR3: CAWSVLGPYEQYF. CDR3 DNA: TGTGCCTGGAGTGTCCTGGGTCCCTACGAGCAGTACTTC.

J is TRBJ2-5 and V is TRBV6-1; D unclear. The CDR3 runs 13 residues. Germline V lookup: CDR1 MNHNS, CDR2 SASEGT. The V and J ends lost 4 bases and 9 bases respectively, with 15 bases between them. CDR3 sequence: CASSVGPSSSQYF. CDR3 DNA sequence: TGTGCCAGCAGTGTAGGACCCTCGTCGTCCCAGTACTTC.

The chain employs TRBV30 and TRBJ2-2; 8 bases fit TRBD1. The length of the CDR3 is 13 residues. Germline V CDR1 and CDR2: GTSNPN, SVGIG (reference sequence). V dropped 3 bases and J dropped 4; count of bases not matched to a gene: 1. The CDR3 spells CAWRGQVTGELFF. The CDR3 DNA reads TGTGCCTGGAGGGGACAGGTCACCGGGGAGCTGTTTTTT. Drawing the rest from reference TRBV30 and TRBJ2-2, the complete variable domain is SQTIHQWPATLVQPVGSPLSLECTVEGTSNPNLYWYRQAAGRGLQLLFYSVGIGQISSEVPQNLSASRPQDRQFILSSKKLLLSDSGFYLCAWRGQVTGELFFGEGSRLTVL.

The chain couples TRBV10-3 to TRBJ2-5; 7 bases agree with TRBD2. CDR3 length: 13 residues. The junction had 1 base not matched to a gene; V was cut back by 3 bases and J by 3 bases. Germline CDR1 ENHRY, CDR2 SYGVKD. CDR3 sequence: CAISDGGKETQYF. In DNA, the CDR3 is TGTGCCATCAGTGACGGGGGGAAAGAGACCCAGTACTTC.

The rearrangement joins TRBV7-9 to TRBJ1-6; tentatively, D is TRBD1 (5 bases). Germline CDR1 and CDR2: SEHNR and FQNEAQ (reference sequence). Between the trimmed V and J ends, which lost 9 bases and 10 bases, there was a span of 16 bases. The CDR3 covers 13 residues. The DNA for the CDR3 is TGTGCCAGTGCCAGGGAAAGTGGATCACCCCTCCACTTT. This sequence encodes CASARESGSPLHF.

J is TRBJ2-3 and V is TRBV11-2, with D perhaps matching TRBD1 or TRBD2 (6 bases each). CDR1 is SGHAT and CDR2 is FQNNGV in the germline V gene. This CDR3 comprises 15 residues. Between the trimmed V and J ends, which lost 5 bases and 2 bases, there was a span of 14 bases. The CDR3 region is CASSPRGTYTDTQYF. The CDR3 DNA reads TGTGCCAGCAGCCCCCGGGGGACATACACAGATACGCAGTATTTT.

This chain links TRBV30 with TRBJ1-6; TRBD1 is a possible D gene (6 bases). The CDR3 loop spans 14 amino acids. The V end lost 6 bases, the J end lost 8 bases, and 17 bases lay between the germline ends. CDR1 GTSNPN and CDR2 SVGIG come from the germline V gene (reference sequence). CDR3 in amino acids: CACNSGQKYSPLHF. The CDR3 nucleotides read TGTGCCTGTAATAGCGGACAGAAGTATTCACCCCTCCACTTT.

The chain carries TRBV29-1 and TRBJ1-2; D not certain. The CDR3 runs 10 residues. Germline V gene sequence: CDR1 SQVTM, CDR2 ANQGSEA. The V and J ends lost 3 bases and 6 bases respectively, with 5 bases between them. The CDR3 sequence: CSVDLDGYTF. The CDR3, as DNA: TGCAGCGTTGACTTAGATGGCTACACCTTC.

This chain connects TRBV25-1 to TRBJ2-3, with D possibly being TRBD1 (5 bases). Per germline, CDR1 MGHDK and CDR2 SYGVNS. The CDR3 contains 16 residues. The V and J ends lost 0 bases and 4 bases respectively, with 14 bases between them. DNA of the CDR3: TGTGCCAGCAGTGAATACGGTCAGGGTGGCGCAGATACGCAGTATTTT. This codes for CASSEYGQGGADTQYF.

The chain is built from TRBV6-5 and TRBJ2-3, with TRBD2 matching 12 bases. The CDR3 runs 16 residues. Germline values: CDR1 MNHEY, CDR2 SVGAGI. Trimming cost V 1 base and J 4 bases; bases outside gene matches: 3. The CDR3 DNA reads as TGTGCCAGCAGTTACTTGGCTAGCGGGGGGGCAGATACGCAGTATTTT. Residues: CASSYLASGGADTQYF.

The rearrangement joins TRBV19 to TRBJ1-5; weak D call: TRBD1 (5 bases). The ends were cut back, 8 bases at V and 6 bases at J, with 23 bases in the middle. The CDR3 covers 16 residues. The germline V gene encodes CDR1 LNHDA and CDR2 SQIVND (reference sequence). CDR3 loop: CASDEYTGPVSQPQHF. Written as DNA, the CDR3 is TGTGCCAGTGATGAATATACAGGTCCGGTAAGTCAGCCCCAGCATTTT.

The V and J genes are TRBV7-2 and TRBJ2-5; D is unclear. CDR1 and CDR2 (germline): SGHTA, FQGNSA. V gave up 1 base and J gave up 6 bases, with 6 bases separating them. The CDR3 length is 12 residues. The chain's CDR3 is CASSLDVKTQYF. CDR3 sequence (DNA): TGTGCCAGCAGCTTAGATGTCAAGACCCAGTACTTC.

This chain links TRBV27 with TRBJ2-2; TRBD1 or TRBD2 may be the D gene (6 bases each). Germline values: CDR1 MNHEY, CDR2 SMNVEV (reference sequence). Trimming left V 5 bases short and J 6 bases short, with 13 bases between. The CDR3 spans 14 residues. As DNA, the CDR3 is TGTGCCAGCAGTCGCCTGGGGGGCTCCGGGGAGCTGTTTTTT. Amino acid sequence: CASSRLGGSGELFF.

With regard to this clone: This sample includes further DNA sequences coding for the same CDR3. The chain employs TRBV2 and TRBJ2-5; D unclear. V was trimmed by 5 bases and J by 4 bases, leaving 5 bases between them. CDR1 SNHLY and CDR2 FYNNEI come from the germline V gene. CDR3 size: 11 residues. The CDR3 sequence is CASSPRETQYF. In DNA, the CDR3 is TGTGCCAGCAGTCCTCGAGAGACCCAGTACTTC.

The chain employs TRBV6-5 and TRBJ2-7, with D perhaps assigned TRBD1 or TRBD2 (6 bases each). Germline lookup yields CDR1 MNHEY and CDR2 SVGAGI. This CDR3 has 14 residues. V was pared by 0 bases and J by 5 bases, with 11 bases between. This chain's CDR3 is CASSYSGGTNEQYF. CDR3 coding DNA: TGTGCCAGCAGTTACTCCGGCGGGACAAACGAGCAGTACTTC.

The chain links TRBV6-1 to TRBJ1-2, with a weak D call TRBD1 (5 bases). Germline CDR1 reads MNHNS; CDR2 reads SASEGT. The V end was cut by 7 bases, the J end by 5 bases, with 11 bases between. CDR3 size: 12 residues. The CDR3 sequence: CASNQGSYGYTF. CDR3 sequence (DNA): TGTGCCAGCAATCAGGGATCTTATGGCTACACCTTC.

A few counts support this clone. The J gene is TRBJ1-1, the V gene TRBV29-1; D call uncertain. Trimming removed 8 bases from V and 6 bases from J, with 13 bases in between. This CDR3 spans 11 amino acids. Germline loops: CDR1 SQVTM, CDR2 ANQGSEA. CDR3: CSFIGRSEAFF. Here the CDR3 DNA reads TGCAGCTTCATCGGACGGTCTGAAGCTTTCTTT.

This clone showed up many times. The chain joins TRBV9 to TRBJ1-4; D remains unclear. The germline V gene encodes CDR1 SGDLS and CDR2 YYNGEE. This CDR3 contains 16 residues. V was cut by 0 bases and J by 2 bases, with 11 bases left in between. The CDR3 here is CASSVGVGETNEKLFF. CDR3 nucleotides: TGTGCCAGCAGCGTAGGTGTCGGGGAGACTAATGAAAAACTGTTTTTT.

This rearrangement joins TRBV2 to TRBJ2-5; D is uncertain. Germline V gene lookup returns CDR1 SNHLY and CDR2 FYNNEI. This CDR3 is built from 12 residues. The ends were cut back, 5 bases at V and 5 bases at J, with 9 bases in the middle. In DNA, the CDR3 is TGTGCCAGCAGTAGGATCCAGGAGACCCAGTACTTC. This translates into CASSRIQETQYF.

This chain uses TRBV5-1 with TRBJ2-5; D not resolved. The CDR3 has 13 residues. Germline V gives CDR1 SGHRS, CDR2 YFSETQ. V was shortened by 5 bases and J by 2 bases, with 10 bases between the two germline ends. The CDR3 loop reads CASSRFRQETQYF. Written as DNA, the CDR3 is TGCGCCAGCAGTCGTTTCAGACAAGAGACCCAGTACTTC. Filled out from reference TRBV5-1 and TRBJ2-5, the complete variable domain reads KAGVTQTPRYLIKTRGQQVTLSCSPISGHRSVSWYQQTPGQGLQFLFEYFSETQRNKGNFPGRFSGRQFSNSRSEMNVSTLELGDSALYLCASSRFRQETQYFGPGTRLLVL.

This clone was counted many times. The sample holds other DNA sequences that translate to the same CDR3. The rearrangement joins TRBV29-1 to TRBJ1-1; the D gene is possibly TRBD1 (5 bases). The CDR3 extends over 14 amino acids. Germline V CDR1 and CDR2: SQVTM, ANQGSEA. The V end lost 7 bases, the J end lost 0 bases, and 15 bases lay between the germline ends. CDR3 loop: CSAAQGRMNTEAFF. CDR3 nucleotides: TGCAGCGCCGCCCAGGGCAGGATGAACACTGAAGCTTTCTTT.

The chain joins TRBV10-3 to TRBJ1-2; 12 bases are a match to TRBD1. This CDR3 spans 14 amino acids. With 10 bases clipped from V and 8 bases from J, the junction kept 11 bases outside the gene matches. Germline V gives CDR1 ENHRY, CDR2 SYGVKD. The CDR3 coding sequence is TGTGCCAGCAGCCTCCCGGGACAGGGGGCCGGCTACACCTTC. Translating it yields CASSLPGQGAGYTF.

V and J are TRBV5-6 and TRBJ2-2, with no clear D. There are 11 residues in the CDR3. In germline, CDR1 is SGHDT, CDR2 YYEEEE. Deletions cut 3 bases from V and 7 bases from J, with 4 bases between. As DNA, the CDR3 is TGTGCCAGCAGCTCAGTCGGGGAGCTGTTTTTT. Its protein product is CASSSVGELFF.

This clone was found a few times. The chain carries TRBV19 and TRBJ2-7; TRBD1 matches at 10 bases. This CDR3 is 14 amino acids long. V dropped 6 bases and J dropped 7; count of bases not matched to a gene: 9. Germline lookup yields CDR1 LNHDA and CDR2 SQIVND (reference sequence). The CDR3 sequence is CASSLDRGAREQYF. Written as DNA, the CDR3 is TGTGCCAGTAGCCTGGACAGGGGGGCGAGAGAGCAGTACTTC.